This passage covers 27 T cell receptor beta chains from one sample sequenced in a study of metastatic and nonmetastatic thyroid tumors. Using MiXCR, TCRdb re-called clones from the PCR reads. The sample gives 25,000 to 35,000 clones, about 30% of which show up once; 30% to 40% is in the top ten. All patients were treatment-naive before thyroid surgery. Sequences were obtained from blood. The source of these receptors is a female donor with papillary thyroid cancer or a benign thyroid nodule (not recorded which). Some clones in this sample may be carry-over from other donors' samples.

This clone came up many times. Within the sample, other DNA sequences also encode this same CDR3. The gene calls are TRBV5-6 and TRBJ2-2; TRBD1 might be the D (6 bases). CDR1 SGHDT and CDR2 YYEEEE come from the germline V gene. This CDR3 has 18 amino acids. The V end was cut by 4 bases, the J end by 2 bases, with 21 bases between. The CDR3 nucleotides are TGTGCCAGCAGCCTAACTATTACCGGGACATACAACACCGGGGAGCTGTTTTTT. It codes for CASSLTITGTYNTGELFF. Complete variable domain (other parts from reference TRBV5-6 and TRBJ2-2): DAGVTQSPTHLIKTRGQQVTLRCSPKSGHDTVSWYQQALGQGPQFIFQYYEEEERQRGNFPDRFSGHQFPNYSSELNVNALLLGDSALYLCASSLTITGTYNTGELFFGEGSRLTVL.

CDR3 in DNA: TGCAGTGCTAGCAGGGATCAGGTTAGCTCCTACGAGCAGTACTTC. It specifies CSASRDQVSSYEQYF. The chain employs TRBV20-1 and TRBJ2-7; maybe TRBD1 (5 bases). Germline values: CDR1 DFQATT, CDR2 SNEGSKA (reference sequence). This CDR3 comprises 15 residues. Trimming removed 3 bases from V and 0 bases from J, with 15 bases in between.

This clone was seen ten or more times. This chain links TRBV10-3 with TRBJ2-6; D is unclear. Germline values: CDR1 ENHRY, CDR2 SYGVKD. This CDR3 contains 16 residues. The V and J ends lost 1 base and 2 bases respectively, with 9 bases between them. CDR3 sequence: CAISEYRATGANVLTF. In nucleotides, the CDR3 is TGTGCCATCAGTGAGTACAGAGCTACTGGGGCCAACGTCCTGACTTTC.

This chain uses TRBV20-1 with TRBJ2-1; 8 bases are shared with TRBD2. V lost 6 bases to trimming and J lost 1 base; unmatched junction nucleotides: 11. The germline gives CDR1 DFQATT, CDR2 SNEGSKA (reference sequence). The CDR3 has 16 amino acids. The CDR3 region is CSATRGGWGSYNEQFF. The DNA of the CDR3 is TGCAGTGCAACCCGCGGGGGGTGGGGATCCTACAATGAGCAGTTCTTC.

The table lists this clone with many counts. The genes are TRBV9 and TRBJ1-2, with TRBD1 identical over 9 bases. CDR3 length: 12 residues. The V gene end was trimmed by 3 bases and the J gene end by 8 bases; junction bases not matched to a gene: 2. The germline V gene encodes CDR1 SGDLS and CDR2 YYNGEE. Here the CDR3 reads CASSGGTGGYTF. The DNA of the CDR3 is TGTGCCAGCAGCGGGGGGACAGGGGGCTACACCTTC.

This clone was observed at least ten times. For the CDR3, the DNA is TGTGCCAGCGGAAGTAGGGGAGGCTACACCTTC. Its protein product is CASGSRGGYTF. The chain carries TRBV12-3 or TRBV12-4 and TRBJ1-2, with D tentatively TRBD1 (5 bases). V was pared by 8 bases and J by 8 bases, with 12 bases between. CDR3 length: 11 amino acids.

This clone came up many times. The CDR3: CASRQRTGDRNTEAFF. CDR3 nucleotides: TGTGCCAGTAGGCAGCGGACGGGTGATCGGAACACTGAAGCTTTCTTT. The chain links TRBV19 to TRBJ1-1, with D unresolved. CDR1 and CDR2 (germline): LNHDA, SQIVND (reference sequence). The CDR3 runs to 16 residues. V was clipped by 6 bases and J by 1 base, with 18 bases between them.

CDR3 nucleotide sequence: TGTGCCTGGAGAGGGGCAACCGGGACCCAGTACTTC. Residues: CAWRGATGTQYF. The chain combines TRBV30 with TRBJ2-5, with TRBD1 as a possible D gene (5 bases). Trimming removed 3 bases at V and 7 bases at J, with 12 bases between. Germline values: CDR1 GTSNPN, CDR2 SVGIG (reference sequence). The CDR3 is 12 residues long.

Ten or more counts support this clone. The CDR3 sequence is CASTPGGAYEQYF. CDR3 nucleotides: TGTGCCAGCACCCCAGGTGGGGCCTACGAGCAGTACTTC. This chain links TRBV28 with TRBJ2-7; D unresolved. The germline V and J ends were trimmed by 7 bases and 2 bases, with 12 bases remaining between them. The CDR3 extends over 13 amino acids. Looked up from germline, CDR1 is MDHEN and CDR2 is SYDVKM.

This clone was counted a few times. V and J are TRBV6-1 and TRBJ2-7; D remains ambiguous. Between the trimmed V and J ends, which lost 8 bases and 4 bases, there was a span of 21 bases. The CDR3 is made up of 15 amino acids. The germline CDR1 and CDR2 sequences are MNHNS and SASEGT. The CDR3 sequence is CASSAHYQGPYEQYF. The CDR3 coding sequence is TGTGCCAGCTCGGCTCACTACCAAGGACCTTACGAGCAGTACTTC.

This clone was picked up many times. V usage is TRBV6-2 or TRBV6-3 and J usage is TRBJ2-7; no clear D gene. The CDR3 is 14 amino acids. From germline, CDR1 is MNHEY and CDR2 SVGEGT. The V end lost 8 bases, the J end lost 4 bases, and 18 bases lay between the germline ends. This CDR3 is CASSTVSQTYEQYF. CDR3 bases: TGTGCCAGCTCGACGGTCTCCCAAACGTACGAGCAGTACTTC.

This clone was observed many times. The genes are TRBV19 and TRBJ2-5; 12 bases are a match to TRBD2. Germline assignment: CDR1 LNHDA and CDR2 SQIVND (reference sequence). The CDR3 is made up of 14 amino acids. Trimming took 4 bases from V and 4 from J; bases not matched to a gene: 1. CDR3 region: CASSKTSGRETQYF. CDR3 in DNA: TGTGCCAGTAGTAAGACTAGCGGGAGAGAGACCCAGTACTTC.

The V call is TRBV30, the J call TRBJ1-1; D might be TRBD1 (5 bases). The CDR3 covers 16 residues. CDR1 GTSNPN and CDR2 SVGIG come from the germline V gene (reference sequence). V lost 0 bases and J 0 bases, leaving 14 bases between the germline ends. Written as DNA, the CDR3 is TGTGCCTGGAGTGTAAGGCGAGGGACCATGAACACTGAAGCTTTCTTT. This codes for CAWSVRRGTMNTEAFF.

Ten or more counts support this clone. A much larger clone differs from this one at a single base, so this may be a read error. The identical CDR3 is also encoded by other nucleotide sequences in the sample. V and J are TRBV5-1 and TRBJ2-7; either TRBD1 or TRBD2 may supply D (5 bases each). Trimming removed 4 bases from V and 3 bases from J, with 14 bases in between. Germline V gene sequence: CDR1 SGHRS, CDR2 YFSETQ. This CDR3 has 14 residues. As DNA, the CDR3 is TGCGCCAGCAGCCGGGAAGGCCAGGGCTACGAGCAGTACTTC. Its translation is CASSREGQGYEQYF.

The chain couples TRBV6-1 to TRBJ2-7, with D perhaps matching TRBD1 (5 bases). The CDR3 has 15 amino acids. V lost 4 bases and J 5 bases, leaving 18 bases between the germline ends. Germline CDR1 reads MNHNS; CDR2 reads SASEGT. The CDR3 DNA reads as TGTGCCAGCAGTGCTGGTACAGGAGACTTCGACGAGCAGTACTTC. It is translated as CASSAGTGDFDEQYF.

There are many counts of this clone. V gene TRBV25-1 combines with J gene TRBJ2-3, with 7 bases lining up with TRBD2. Germline V gene data show CDR1 as MGHDK and CDR2 as SYGVNS. The ends lost 6 bases at V and 1 base at J; junction bases unmatched: 1. The CDR3 runs 13 residues. The CDR3 sequence is CASSAGGTDTQYF. In DNA, the CDR3 is TGTGCCAGCAGCGCGGGGGGCACAGATACGCAGTATTTT.

This clone is classed as medium-sized. The rearrangement joins TRBV4-1 to TRBJ1-2; D perhaps matches TRBD1 (5 bases). The V gene lost 0 bases and the J gene lost 2 bases, with 13 bases spanning the gap. The CDR3 consists of 16 residues. Germline lookup yields CDR1 MGHRA and CDR2 YSYEKL. The CDR3 sequence is CASSQEGQGSNYGYTF. For the CDR3, the DNA is TGCGCCAGCAGCCAAGAGGGGCAGGGATCGAACTATGGCTACACCTTC.

This clone was seen at least ten times. This chain joins TRBV5-1 and TRBJ2-7; D remains ambiguous. The germline V and J ends were trimmed by 0 bases and 3 bases, with 19 bases remaining between them. In germline, CDR1 is SGHRS, CDR2 YFSETQ. The CDR3 is 17 residues long. The CDR3 sequence is CASSLETSPRGNYEQYF. As DNA, the CDR3 is TGCGCCAGCAGCTTGGAAACCTCGCCACGAGGAAACTACGAGCAGTACTTC.

This clone was picked up many times. The J gene is TRBJ2-1, the V gene TRBV7-2; TRBD1 matches 7 bases. The CDR3 is 17 residues long. Per the germline V gene, CDR1 is SGHTA and CDR2 is FQGNSA. Trimming at V came to 5 bases and at J to 2 bases, leaving 12 bases not matched to a gene. In nucleotides, the CDR3 is TGTGCCAGCAGCCCATACAGGGGTGCTAGTCCCTACAATGAGCAGTTCTTC. This encodes CASSPYRGASPYNEQFF. Combining the CDR3 with reference TRBV7-2 and TRBJ2-1 gives the whole variable domain GAGVSQSPSNKVTEKGKDVELRCDPISGHTALYWYRQSLGQGLEFLIYFQGNSAPDKSGLPSDRFSAERTGGSVSTLTIQRTQQEDSAVYLCASSPYRGASPYNEQFFGPGTRLTVL.

This clone was seen once. The genes are TRBV12-3 or TRBV12-4 and TRBJ1-1; a weak D match, TRBD1 (6 bases). The CDR3 loop spans 21 amino acids. Trimming left V 5 bases short and J 1 base short, with 32 bases between. This CDR3 reads CASSLIPDQAGHVVRNTEAFF. CDR3 nucleotide sequence: TGTGCCAGCAGTCTAATTCCCGATCAGGCGGGACATGTGGTTAGGAACACTGAAGCTTTCTTT.

The table lists this clone with many counts. At the DNA level, this CDR3 is encoded by other sequences in the same sample as well. The V and J genes are TRBV30 and TRBJ2-3, with TRBD2 matching 11 bases. Trimming took 4 bases from V and 5 from J; bases not matched to a gene: 8. Germline values: CDR1 GTSNPN, CDR2 SVGIG (reference sequence). CDR3 length equals 15 residues. In DNA form, the CDR3 reads TGTGCCTGGACCCCGGGACTAGCGGCCGGAGATACGCAGTATTTT. Protein sequence: CAWTPGLAAGDTQYF.

With regard to this clone: The CDR3 does not close with the conserved phenylalanine or tryptophan, likely indicating a read error. The rearrangement joins TRBV10-3 to TRBJ2-1; 10 bases fit TRBD2. This CDR3 is 14 amino acids long. From germline, CDR1 is ENHRY and CDR2 SYGVKD. V lost 8 bases to trimming and J lost 6 bases; unmatched junction nucleotides: 7. CDR3: CAIPGTSASNEQFY. DNA of the CDR3: TGTGCCATCCCCGGGACTAGCGCGAGCAATGAGCAGTTCTAC.

On this clone: One end of the junction fails to match germline, which may point to a read error. The V call is TRBV11-2, the J call TRBJ2-1; D is unclear. This CDR3 region has 12 residues. CDR1 and CDR2 from the germline V gene are SGHAT and FQNNGV. In DNA, the CDR3 is TGTGCAAGCAGTCCAAAGGGCAATGAGCAGTTCTTC. Its protein is CASSPKGNEQFF. Together with reference TRBV11-2 and TRBJ2-1, the CDR3 gives the full variable domain: EAGVAQSPRYKIIEKRQSVAFWCNPISGHATLYWYQQILGQGPKLLIQFQNNGVVDDSQLPKDRFSAERLKGVDSTLKIQPAKLEDSAVYLCASSPKGNEQFFGPGTRLTVL.

In this sample, this clone turned up a few times. One end of the junction varies from germline; a read error may be responsible. The chain carries TRBV6-2 or TRBV6-3 and TRBJ2-1; D gene ambiguous. Germline-derived CDR1 and CDR2 are MNHEY and SVGEGT. This CDR3 contains 14 residues. CDR3 in amino acids: CASISPGRSNDQFF. CDR3 nucleotide sequence: TGTGCCAGCATTTCTCCGGGCAGGAGCAATGATCAGTTCTTC.

This clone was observed many times. Other DNA sequences of this sample code for an identical CDR3. This chain joins TRBV5-6 and TRBJ2-3, with 10 bases lining up with TRBD1. Germline V lookup: CDR1 SGHDT, CDR2 YYEEEE. V lost 4 bases and J lost 2; bases outside the gene matches: 7. The CDR3 is 16 amino acids. The CDR3 is CASSTGQGYTTDTQYF. CDR3 nucleotide sequence: TGTGCCAGCAGCACGGGACAGGGGTATACCACAGATACGCAGTATTTT.

This chain joins TRBV11-1 and TRBJ1-1, with 12 positions matching TRBD1. The germline V gene encodes CDR1 SGHAT and CDR2 FQDESV (reference sequence). The CDR3 consists of 19 residues. V lost 2 bases to trimming and J lost 4 bases; unmatched junction nucleotides: 14. The CDR3 spells CASSLSPWDRGRRGTEAFF. The CDR3 bases are TGTGCCAGCAGCTTATCCCCTTGGGACAGGGGGCGCAGGGGCACTGAAGCTTTCTTT.

Many counts were recorded for this clone. The V call is TRBV6-5, the J call TRBJ2-6; no firm D call. Trimming stripped 0 bases from V and 2 bases from J, with 14 bases between. Germline assignment: CDR1 MNHEY and CDR2 SVGAGI. The CDR3 loop spans 18 amino acids. This CDR3 is CASSYSTPALAGANVLTF. The CDR3 nucleotides are TGTGCCAGCAGTTACTCGACTCCAGCCCTGGCTGGGGCCAACGTCCTGACTTTC.